Shown below are 25 T cell receptor beta chains from a single sample sequenced in a study of blood T cell repertoires in COVID-19. Using immunoSEQ multiplex PCR, the repertoire was profiled, and TCRdb retains in-frame clones only, with some absent. The table includes about 250,000 clones, about 89% detected once. The sample taken for sequencing was peripheral blood. The receptors here all came from a woman aged 55-69 years who had recovered from COVID-19.

This chain links TRBV25-1 with TRBJ2-2, with 10 bases identical to TRBD1. The CDR3 length is 15 residues. The V gene end was trimmed by 4 bases and the J gene end by 5 bases; junction bases not matched to a gene: 4. Germline V gene sequence: CDR1 MGHDK, CDR2 SYGVNS. CDR3 residues: CASSAGQGGTGELFF. In nucleotides, the CDR3 is TGTGCCAGCAGTGCCGGACAGGGGGGGACCGGGGAGCTGTTTTTT.

This clone was seen only once. The chain employs TRBV4-1 and TRBJ2-7, with TRBD2 as a possible D gene (5 bases). V was clipped by 4 bases and J by 4 bases, with 17 bases between them. This CDR3 has 15 residues. CDR1 and CDR2 (germline): MGHRA, YSYEKL. The CDR3 sequence is CASSPVSDRGYEQYF. The CDR3 nucleotides are TGCGCCAGCAGCCCCGTGAGCGACCGGGGATACGAGCAGTACTTC.

This chain connects TRBV19 to TRBJ1-2, with 9 bases lining up with TRBD1. The CDR3 is 13 residues long. Trimming removed 8 bases from V and 5 bases from J; junction bases left unmatched: 6. Germline assignment: CDR1 LNHDA and CDR2 SQIVND (reference sequence). CDR3 in amino acids: CASHNRGLYGYTF. The CDR3 nucleotides are TGTGCCAGTCACAACAGGGGGCTATATGGCTACACCTTC.

The J gene is TRBJ2-1, the V gene TRBV7-2, with D unresolved. V was trimmed by 7 bases and J by 5 bases, leaving 15 bases between them. The V gene's germline CDR1 is SGHTA and CDR2 FQGNSA. The CDR3 loop spans 14 amino acids. CDR3 protein: CASTERGLNNEQFF. As DNA, the CDR3 is TGTGCCAGCACCGAAAGAGGCCTCAACAATGAGCAGTTCTTC.

The chain employs TRBV4-1 and TRBJ1-5, with TRBD1 matching over 7 bases. The CDR3 has 18 residues. Germline values: CDR1 MGHRA, CDR2 YSYEKL. J gave up 2 bases and V 0 bases, and 10 bases lay outside the gene matches. The CDR3 DNA reads as TGCGCCAGCAGCCAAGATTGGCGCAGGGGGATCGGCAATCAGCCCCAGCATTTT. Translated, it gives CASSQDWRRGIGNQPQHF.

This rearrangement joins TRBV16 to TRBJ1-1; no clear D gene. The V and J ends lost 0 bases and 10 bases respectively, with 12 bases between them. The CDR3 sequence is 13 residues long. Germline V gene data show CDR1 as KGHSY and CDR2 as FQNENV. CDR3 sequence: CASSQSTYSGAFF. CDR3 nucleotide sequence: TGTGCCAGCAGCCAATCCACCTATTCCGGAGCTTTCTTT. Based on the CDR3 plus reference TRBV16 and TRBJ1-1, the full variable domain is GEEVAQTPKHLVRGEGQKAKLYCAPIKGHSYVFWYQQVLKNEFKFLISFQNENVFDETGMPKERFSAKCLPNSPCSLEIQATKLEDSAVYFCASSQSTYSGAFFGQGTRLTVV.

The chain couples TRBV25-1 to TRBJ2-7, with D maybe TRBD1 (6 bases). Germline V gene sequence: CDR1 MGHDK, CDR2 SYGVNS. The CDR3 runs 12 residues. Trimming stripped 6 bases from V and 6 bases from J, with 12 bases between. CDR3 nucleotide sequence: TGTGCCAGCAGGGGGGACAACCTCGAGCAGTACTTC. It translates to CASRGDNLEQYF.

The chain recombines TRBV9 with TRBJ2-5, with D possibly matching TRBD2 (6 bases). V was pared by 3 bases and J by 1 base, with 13 bases between. The CDR3 is 15 residues long. Germline CDR1 reads SGDLS; CDR2 reads YYNGEE. The CDR3: CASSERAGSQETQYF. DNA of the CDR3: TGTGCCAGCAGCGAGAGGGCGGGATCCCAAGAGACCCAGTACTTC. Filled out from reference TRBV9 and TRBJ2-5, the complete variable domain reads DSGVTQTPKHLITATGQRVTLRCSPRSGDLSVYWYQQSLDQGLQFLIQYYNGEERAKGNILERFSAQQFPDLHSELNLSSLELGDSALYFCASSERAGSQETQYFGPGTRLLVL.

This rearrangement joins TRBV18 to TRBJ1-5; 10 bases line up with TRBD1. This CDR3 spans 18 amino acids. Germline V gene data show CDR1 as KGHSH and CDR2 as LQKENI. With 4 bases clipped from V and 0 bases from J, the junction kept 9 bases outside the gene matches. CDR3 coding DNA: TGTGCCAGCTCACGACAGGGGGCAGGACCCTATAGCAATCAGCCCCAGCATTTT. This gives the protein CASSRQGAGPYSNQPQHF. Filled out from reference TRBV18 and TRBJ1-5, the complete variable domain reads NAGVMQNPRHLVRRRGQEARLRCSPMKGHSHVYWYRQLPEEGLKFMVYLQKENIIDESGMPKERFSAEFPKEGPSILRIQQVVRGDSAAYFCASSRQGAGPYSNQPQHFGDGTRLSIL.

A single count supports this clone. The CDR3, as DNA: TGTGCCAGTAGTATAACCCGACAGAACTATGGCTACACCTTC. The encoded protein is CASSITRQNYGYTF. V is TRBV19 and J is TRBJ1-2; weak D call: TRBD1 (5 bases). The CDR3 totals 14 residues. Trimming pared 2 bases from V and 2 bases from J, leaving 9 bases between. Per germline, CDR1 LNHDA and CDR2 SQIVND (reference sequence). The complete variable domain, with remaining parts taken from reference TRBV19 and TRBJ1-2, reads DGGITQSPKYLFRKEGQNVTLSCEQNLNHDAMYWYRQDPGQGLRLIYYSQIVNDFQKGDIAEGYSVSREKKESFPLTVTSAQKNPTAFYLCASSITRQNYGYTFGSGTRLTVV.

This sequence joins TRBV9 and TRBJ2-7, with D possibly TRBD2 on 6 matching bases. The CDR3 extends over 14 amino acids. Germline V lookup: CDR1 SGDLS, CDR2 YYNGEE. The germline V and J ends were trimmed by 0 bases and 0 bases, with 7 bases remaining between them. CDR3 sequence reads: CASSVDGGSYEQYF. DNA for the CDR3: TGTGCCAGCAGCGTAGACGGGGGCTCCTACGAGCAGTACTTC.

This rearrangement joins TRBV29-1 to TRBJ1-1; D possibly corresponds to TRBD1 (6 bases). The germline gives CDR1 SQVTM, CDR2 ANQGSEA. CDR3 length: 19 residues. Trimming cost V 6 bases and J 1 base, with 30 bases left between them. CDR3 protein: CSVAGGGWEGHLGNTEAFF. In DNA form, the CDR3 reads TGCAGCGTGGCGGGGGGTGGTTGGGAGGGACACTTGGGGAACACTGAAGCTTTCTTT.

The chain recombines TRBV4-1 with TRBJ2-3; maybe TRBD1 (6 bases). The germline CDR1 and CDR2 sequences are MGHRA and YSYEKL. Trimming removed 4 bases from V and 11 bases from J, with 25 bases in between. The CDR3 is made up of 16 amino acids. The CDR3, as DNA: TGCGCCAGCAGCCGTGGGACAACCCTACTCGTAGATGGGCAGTATTTT. This codes for CASSRGTTLLVDGQYF.

The rearrangement joins TRBV9 to TRBJ2-7; 13 bases map to TRBD2. CDR1 SGDLS and CDR2 YYNGEE come from the germline V gene. The junction had 2 bases not matched to a gene; V was cut back by 4 bases and J by 1 base. This CDR3 has 15 amino acids. CDR3 loop: CASSRTSGGSYEQYF. The CDR3 DNA reads as TGTGCCAGCAGCCGGACTAGCGGGGGTTCCTACGAGCAGTACTTC.

This chain uses TRBV6-5 with TRBJ2-5; 9 nucleotides line up with TRBD1. The CDR3 consists of 14 residues. The germline V gene encodes CDR1 MNHEY and CDR2 SVGAGI. J lost 5 bases, V lost 7 bases, and 8 bases had no gene match. The CDR3 protein is CASTQDRGRETQYF. CDR3 sequence (DNA): TGTGCCAGCACACAAGACAGGGGGAGGGAGACCCAGTACTTC.

This clone has only a few counts. The chain recombines TRBV10-3 with TRBJ1-2; 7 bases fit TRBD1. The CDR3 runs 14 residues. The V gene end was trimmed by 4 bases and the J gene end by 0 bases; junction bases not matched to a gene: 2. Germline-derived CDR1 and CDR2 are ENHRY and SYGVKD. The CDR3 loop is CAISVGQANYGYTF. CDR3 nucleotide sequence: TGTGCCATCAGTGTTGGACAGGCTAACTATGGCTACACCTTC.

The J gene is TRBJ2-5, the V gene TRBV10-3; D might be TRBD2 (6 bases). Trimming cost V 5 bases and J 7 bases, with 17 bases left between them. Per germline, CDR1 ENHRY and CDR2 SYGVKD. CDR3 length: 14 amino acids. This chain's CDR3 is CAISTGTPGGTQYF. In nucleotides, the CDR3 is TGTGCCATCAGTACCGGGACTCCGGGCGGGACCCAGTACTTC.

The V call is TRBV10-3, the J call TRBJ1-3; D gene uncertain. The germline V gene encodes CDR1 ENHRY and CDR2 SYGVKD. There are 14 residues in the CDR3. V was clipped by 2 bases and J by 0 bases, with 5 bases between them. This CDR3 reads CAISEENSGNTIYF. CDR3 in DNA: TGTGCCATCAGTGAGGAGAACTCTGGAAACACCATATATTTT.

The V gene is TRBV3-1 (or the pseudogene TRBV3-2), the J gene TRBJ1-6; the D gene is possibly TRBD1 (6 bases). V lost 0 bases and J lost 5, with 11 bases in between. CDR1 LGHDT and CDR2 YNNKEL come from the germline V gene (reference sequence). The CDR3 is 16 residues long. The CDR3, as DNA: TGTGCCAGCAGCCAAGATTCCGGACAGAATAATTCACCCCTCCACTTT. This gives the protein CASSQDSGQNNSPLHF.

V gene TRBV3-1 (or the pseudogene TRBV3-2) combines with J gene TRBJ1-4; the D gene is possibly TRBD1 (6 bases). Germline V gene sequence: CDR1 LGHDT, CDR2 YNNKEL (reference sequence). Trimming took off 1 base at V and 6 bases at J, with 15 bases between the two ends. The CDR3 has 16 residues. The CDR3 DNA follows: TGTGCCAGCAGCCAAGTCGGGGGGGCGTTCGATGAAAAACTGTTTTTT. Amino acid sequence: CASSQVGGAFDEKLFF.

The chain combines TRBV3-1 (or the pseudogene TRBV3-2) with TRBJ1-4, with TRBD1 matching over 8 bases. V lost 2 bases to trimming and J lost 4 bases; unmatched junction nucleotides: 6. Per the germline V gene, CDR1 is LGHDT and CDR2 is YNNKEL (reference sequence). This CDR3 has 16 amino acids. CDR3 sequence reads: CASSQRGTGDNEKLFF. For the CDR3, the DNA is TGTGCCAGCAGCCAAAGGGGGACAGGTGATAATGAAAAACTGTTTTTT.

This clone was picked up a small number of times. This rearrangement joins TRBV9 to TRBJ2-7; the match to TRBD1 covers 7 bases. Germline lookup yields CDR1 SGDLS and CDR2 YYNGEE. CDR3 length: 14 amino acids. Losses at the gene ends were 3 bases for V and 9 bases for J; bases not matched to a gene: 12. The CDR3 nucleotides are TGTGCCAGCAGCGAGGGGGCCGAGGACACCCGGCAGTACTTC. Translating gives CASSEGAEDTRQYF.

The V gene is TRBV5-4, the J gene TRBJ2-5; 10 bases are shared with TRBD2. Trimming at V came to 0 bases and at J to 11 bases, leaving 7 bases not matched to a gene. CDR3 length: 14 residues. Germline V gene lookup returns CDR1 SGHNT and CDR2 YYREEE (reference sequence). This chain's CDR3 is CASSLALAGASQYF. The CDR3, as DNA: TGTGCCAGCAGCTTGGCCCTAGCGGGGGCCTCTCAGTACTTC.

V usage is TRBV9 and J usage is TRBJ1-6; tentative D call: TRBD1 (6 bases). V lost 0 bases and J 8 bases, leaving 12 bases between the germline ends. CDR3 size: 15 residues. The germline gives CDR1 SGDLS, CDR2 YYNGEE. The CDR3 coding sequence is TGTGCCAGCAGCGTAGGGACAGACCTCTATTCACCCCTCCACTTT. Its protein product is CASSVGTDLYSPLHF.

The chain couples TRBV4-1 to TRBJ1-4; 7 bases match TRBD1. The J segment lost 0 bases and the V segment lost 1 base, leaving 11 bases of the junction unmatched. The CDR3 has 19 amino acids. Germline loops: CDR1 MGHRA, CDR2 YSYEKL. CDR3 DNA: TGCGCCAGCAGCCAAGCTCGACAGGGTTTTTCTCCAACTAATGAAAAACTGTTTTTT. This codes for CASSQARQGFSPTNEKLFF.